This TCR beta chain was retrieved from a study of cytomegalovirus exposure and HLA in healthy donors. From germline, CDR1 is SGHTA and CDR2 FQGTGA. The trim removed 1 base at V and 5 bases at J, leaving 2 bases unmatched. The CDR3 extends over 14 amino acids. Donors showed nominal health when sampled, although they likely had unrecorded immune exposures. General study results and limits: Most subjects had HLA-A and HLA-B alleles reportedly predicted accurately by TCR beta sequences.

Amplification used 60 Vbeta primers and 13 Jbeta primers. The table came from immunoSEQ multiplex PCR; TCRdb's copy has only in-frame clones and leaves some out. The sample carries fewer than 150,000 clones, around 69% recorded once. Comment on this clone: As yet, its antigen is unknown.

The V call is TRBV7-3, the J call TRBJ2-1, with TRBD1 matching over 7 bases. The sequence was obtained from a woman aged 40-49 years in good health and CMV-seropositive. Sequences were obtained from PBMCs. The CDR3 reads CASSLSTGDNEQFF. The CDR3 region has the DNA TGTGCCAGCAGCTTAAGCACAGGGGACAATGAGCAGTTCTTC.